This T cell receptor beta chain emerged from a study of T cell responses to AZD1222 COVID-19 vaccine. Overall study findings and caveats: Mostly white British, mostly female donors; authors suggested clonal diversity may be underestimated.

The trim removed 4 bases at V and 5 bases at J, leaving 9 bases unmatched. The CDR3 loop spans 16 amino acids. CDR1 is KGHDR, CDR2 SFDVKD, per germline. Measured with immunoSEQ multiplex PCR; TCRdb has only the in-frame clones, and not every one. The data show roughly 80,000 clones, about nine tenths seen once. Points on this clone: The target antigen is unknown.

The sample consisted of peripheral blood, taken on day 0 of AZD1222 vaccination. The origin of this receptor is an adult in good health. The chain is built from TRBV24-1 and TRBJ2-5, with 10 bases matching TRBD1. DNA of the CDR3: TGTGCCACCAGTGACCCAGGACAGGGGGGAAGGGAGACCCAGTACTTC. Its translation is CATSDPGQGGRETQYF.